The text below deals with one TCR beta chain. This clonotype was seen only a few times. Its antigen specificity is not known. One base away there is no much larger clone; base qualities are not given. Receptors were amplified or captured by 5' RACE. Instrument on record: NextSeq 500. To correct for sequencing error and PCR bias, the TCR library protocol tagged individual cDNA molecules with unique molecular identifiers. Both TCR alpha and beta chains were sequenced, and tight co-correlation was observed between alpha and beta sequence abundances in each sample. The authors' pipeline ran thus. V gene, J gene and CDR3 annotation of TCR sequences was performed with Decombinator V4. Expanded TCRs were defined as changing significantly between any two time points under a Poisson model with p below 0.0001. TCR abundances were normalised to the total number of TCRs sequenced in each sample and reported as counts per million. MAIT TCRs were defined by TRAV1-2 paired with TRAJ12, TRAJ20 or TRAJ33, and iNKT TCRs by TRAV10 paired with TRAJ18. A search of VDJdb, accessed on 1 November 2021, was run for TCRs annotated to CMV, EBV and SARS-CoV-2, with TCRs annotated for multiple antigens excluded. Using fastp at Q25 and MiXCR, TCRdb reprocessed the public reads and kept productive beta chains. Each CDR3 protein gets just one entry, which takes the most common genes and DNA from the rows behind it. In this record, the V and J calls reflect TCRdb's handling and not the investigators' own analysis. Recorded for this sample are some 80,000 distinct CDR3 sequences; roughly an eighth of them occurred a single time. The ten largest clonotypes hold less than 8.5% of the sample.

Based on the germline V gene, the CDR1 and CDR2 sequences are MNHEY and SVGEGT. From its cysteine to its phenylalanine, the CDR3 spans 16 amino acids. Of the read, only the CDR3 DNA is kept; its 48 bases are in frame from base 1. Trimming removed 9 bases from V and 3 bases from J; the gene matches leave 9 bases unexplained. This entry comes from a study of early T cells in non-severe SARS-CoV-2 infection (dated by TCRdb to 2020 to 2023). A note on the overall study: Bulk RNA from unsorted whole blood was used for TCR sequencing, so alpha and beta chains could not be paired.

Paper-wide results and their limitations: VDJdb matching was skewed toward anti-spike CD8 responses, so virus-specific expansions were likely underestimated and private and CD4 specificities were missed.

Set within a cohort of healthcare workers in London, UK, this nested case-control study involved weekly PCR testing of nasopharyngeal swabs along with blood sampling. Healthcare workers were enrolled in the week of the UK lockdown, from 23 to 31 March 2020, and were followed every week for up to about 15 weeks. The rearranged segments are TRBV6-2 or TRBV6-3 and TRBJ2-1; 12 middle bases align to TRBD2. The sequencing input was whole blood. The TCR originated in an adult who was a healthcare worker with PCR-confirmed SARS-CoV-2 infection or an uninfected control (not recorded which). The CDR3 protein is CASQKGLAGLYNEQFF. The nucleotide sequence reads TGTGCCAGTCAAAAAGGACTAGCGGGACTCTACAATGAGCAGTTCTTC.